The rows below give T cell receptor beta chains drawn from one sample of a study of technical replicates of blood from four donors. Libraries were prepared by immunoSEQ multiplex PCR; TCRdb keeps only in-frame clonotypes and omits some of them. The table records 65,000 to 85,000 clones, 90% to 95% of them present only once. The sequencing input was T cells isolated from PBMCs. Receptors originate from a human donor in good health. The CDR3 runs from the conserved cysteine through the conserved F or W. The D gene is left open where the match is weak. The size field is filled for only some rows; it gives once, few, many or a size class.

V gene: TRBV9
CDR3 length: 17
D gene: -
J gene: TRBJ2-1
clone size: -
CDR3 protein: CASSGRVLDRDYNEQFF
CDR3 DNA: TGTGCCAGCAGCGGTAGGGTACTGGACAGAGACTACAATGAGCAGTTCTTC

V gene: TRBV19
CDR3 length: 14
D gene: -
J gene: TRBJ2-7
clone size: -
CDR3 protein: CASTRSNSRGEQYF
CDR3 DNA: TGTGCCAGTACCCGCTCGAACTCACGTGGCGAGCAGTACTTC

V gene: TRBV5-4
CDR3 length: 12
D gene: -
J gene: TRBJ2-3
clone size: -
CDR3 protein: CASSLVEDTQYF
CDR3 DNA: TGTGCCAGCAGCTTGGTGGAGGATACGCAGTATTTT

V gene: TRBV7-9
CDR3 length: 15
D gene: -
J gene: TRBJ1-2
clone size: once
CDR3 protein: CASSLPREVNYGYTF
CDR3 DNA: TGTGCCAGCAGCTTACCCAGGGAAGTTAACTATGGCTACACCTTC

V gene: TRBV7-2
CDR3 length: 13
D gene: -
J gene: TRBJ2-7
clone size: few
CDR3 protein: CASSFEGGREQYF
CDR3 DNA: TGTGCCAGCAGCTTTGAGGGTGGGCGGGAGCAGTACTTC

V gene: TRBV28
CDR3 length: 14
D gene: TRBD2
J gene: TRBJ2-3
clone size: -
CDR3 protein: CASRIAGSTDTQYF
CDR3 DNA: TGTGCCAGCAGAATAGCGGGAAGTACAGATACGCAGTATTTT

V gene: TRBV10-1
CDR3 length: 15
D gene: -
J gene: TRBJ1-4
clone size: -
CDR3 protein: CARRTQGYPSEKLFF
CDR3 DNA: TGCGCCAGAAGAACACAGGGTTATCCTAGTGAAAAACTGTTTTTT

V gene: TRBV5-4
CDR3 length: 15
D gene: -
J gene: TRBJ1-1
clone size: -
CDR3 protein: CASRPAGAGSTEAFF
CDR3 DNA: TGTGCCAGCCGCCCTGCAGGGGCTGGGAGCACTGAAGCTTTCTTT

V gene: TRBV11-3
CDR3 length: 11
D gene: -
J gene: TRBJ2-5
clone size: -
CDR3 protein: CASSLAETQYF
CDR3 DNA: TGTGCCAGCAGCTTAGCGGAGACCCAGTACTTC

V gene: TRBV15
CDR3 length: 17
D gene: -
J gene: TRBJ1-4
clone size: -
CDR3 protein: CATSSLSNGATNEKLFF
CDR3 DNA: TGTGCCACCAGCAGCTTATCCAACGGTGCAACTAATGAAAAACTGTTTTTT

V gene: TRBV28
CDR3 length: 14
D gene: -
J gene: TRBJ2-7
clone size: -
CDR3 protein: CASGTTAESYEQYF
CDR3 DNA: TGTGCCAGCGGGACAACCGCCGAATCCTACGAGCAGTACTTC

V gene: TRBV4-3
CDR3 length: 13
D gene: -
J gene: TRBJ2-7
clone size: -
CDR3 protein: CASSQSAAYEQYF
CDR3 DNA: TGCGCCAGCAGCCAATCTGCGGCCTACGAGCAGTACTTC

V gene: TRBV27
CDR3 length: 15
D gene: TRBD2
J gene: TRBJ2-1
clone size: once
CDR3 protein: CASSWLGEGGNEQFF
CDR3 DNA: TGTGCCAGCAGTTGGTTAGGGGAGGGAGGCAATGAGCAGTTCTTC

V gene: TRBV7-2
CDR3 length: 14
D gene: -
J gene: TRBJ1-2
clone size: -
CDR3 protein: CASSLQTVGDGYTF
CDR3 DNA: TGTGCCAGCAGCCTCCAGACAGTTGGAGATGGCTACACCTTC